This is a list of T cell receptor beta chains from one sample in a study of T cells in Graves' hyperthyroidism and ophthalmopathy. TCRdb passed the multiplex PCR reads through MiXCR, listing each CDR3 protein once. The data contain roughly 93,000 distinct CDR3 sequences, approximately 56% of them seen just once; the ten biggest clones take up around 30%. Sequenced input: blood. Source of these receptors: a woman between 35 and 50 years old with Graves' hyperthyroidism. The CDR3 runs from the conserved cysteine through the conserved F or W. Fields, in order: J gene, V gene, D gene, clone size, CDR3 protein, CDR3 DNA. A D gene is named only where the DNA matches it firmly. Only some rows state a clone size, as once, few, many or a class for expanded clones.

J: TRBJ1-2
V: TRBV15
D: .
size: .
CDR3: CATSRAGRDRPHGYTF
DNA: TGTGCCACCAGCAGGGCCGGGCGGGACCGTCCGCATGGCTACACCTTC

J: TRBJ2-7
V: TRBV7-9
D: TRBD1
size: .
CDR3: CASSAGQGAGEQYF
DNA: TGTGCCAGCAGCGCGGGACAGGGGGCCGGCGAGCAGTACTTC

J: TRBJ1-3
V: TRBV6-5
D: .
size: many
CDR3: CASASSGPGNTIYF
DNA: TGTGCCAGCGCGTCCTCCGGGCCGGGAAACACCATATATTTT

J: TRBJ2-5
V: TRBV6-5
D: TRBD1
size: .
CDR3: CASSLSGGQGVRETQYF
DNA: TGTGCCAGCAGTTTATCCGGAGGACAGGGAGTCAGGGAGACCCAGTACTTC

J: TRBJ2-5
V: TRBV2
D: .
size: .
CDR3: CASSGWWGEETQYF
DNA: TGTGCCAGCAGTGGGTGGTGGGGAGAAGAGACCCAGTACTTC

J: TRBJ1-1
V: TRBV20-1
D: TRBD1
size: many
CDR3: CSAGQANTEAFF
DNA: TGCAGTGCTGGACAGGCGAACACTGAAGCTTTCTTT

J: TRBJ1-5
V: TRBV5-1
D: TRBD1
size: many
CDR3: CASSDAQGDQPQHF
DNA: TGCGCCAGCAGCGACGCCCAGGGGGATCAGCCCCAGCATTTT

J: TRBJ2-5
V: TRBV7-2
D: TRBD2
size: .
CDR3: CASSLTSGTAETQYF
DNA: TGTGCCAGCAGCCTGACTAGCGGGACAGCGGAGACCCAGTACTTC

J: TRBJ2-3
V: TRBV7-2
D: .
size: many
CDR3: CASSLVLKRAPTDTQYF
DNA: TGTGCCAGCAGCTTAGTCCTAAAGCGGGCGCCCACAGATACGCAGTATTTT

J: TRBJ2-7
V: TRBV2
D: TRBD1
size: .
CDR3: CASGQGYEQYF
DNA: TGTGCCAGCGGACAGGGCTACGAGCAGTACTTC

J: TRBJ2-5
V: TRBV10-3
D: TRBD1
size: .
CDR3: CAISPGGDRRETQYF
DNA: TGTGCCATCAGTCCTGGCGGGGACAGGAGAGAGACCCAGTACTTC

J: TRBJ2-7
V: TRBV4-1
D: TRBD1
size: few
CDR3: CASSQDRMGQWHNEQYF
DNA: TGCGCCAGCAGCCAAGATCGAATGGGACAGTGGCACAACGAGCAGTACTTC

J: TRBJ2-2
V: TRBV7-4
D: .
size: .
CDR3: CASSLLTNTGELFF
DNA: TGTGCCAGCAGCTTACTTACGAACACCGGGGAGCTGTTTTTT

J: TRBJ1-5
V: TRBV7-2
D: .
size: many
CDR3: CASSLGADQPQHF
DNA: TGTGCCAGCAGCTTAGGGGCGGATCAGCCCCAGCATTTT

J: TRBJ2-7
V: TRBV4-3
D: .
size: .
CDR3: CASSPQAYQDGYEDEQYF
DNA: TGCGCCAGCAGCCCTCAGGCGTACCAAGATGGGTACGAGGACGAGCAGTACTTC

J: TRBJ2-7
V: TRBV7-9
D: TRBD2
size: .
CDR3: CASSHGTSGRRYEQYF
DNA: TGCGCCAGCAGCCACGGGACTAGCGGGAGGAGGTACGAGCAGTACTTC

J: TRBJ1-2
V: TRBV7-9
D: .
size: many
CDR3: CASSLGQSDYGYTF
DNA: TGTGCCAGCAGCTTAGGACAGTCGGACTATGGCTACACCTTC

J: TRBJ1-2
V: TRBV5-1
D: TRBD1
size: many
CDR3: CASSLTTGRGGNYGYTF
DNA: TGCGCCAGCAGCTTAACGACAGGGCGTGGTGGGAACTATGGCTACACCTTC

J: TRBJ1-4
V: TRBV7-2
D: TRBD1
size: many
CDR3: CASSSHRQGGNEKLFF
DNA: TGTGCCAGCAGCTCCCACCGACAGGGGGGGAATGAAAAACTGTTTTTT

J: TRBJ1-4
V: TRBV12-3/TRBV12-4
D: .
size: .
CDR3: CASSEQPTNEKLFF
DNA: TGTGCCAGCAGTGAACAACCAACTAATGAAAAACTGTTTTTT

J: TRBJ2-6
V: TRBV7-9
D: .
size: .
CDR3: CASSVEDGSNVLTF
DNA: TGTGCCAGCAGCGTAGAGGATGGGTCCAACGTCCTGACTTTC

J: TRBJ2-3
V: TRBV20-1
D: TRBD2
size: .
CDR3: CSARDAGRESTDTQYF
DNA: TGCAGTGCTAGGGATGCCGGGCGGGAGAGCACAGATACGCAGTATTTT

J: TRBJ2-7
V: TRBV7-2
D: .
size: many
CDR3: CASRDELRGYEQYF
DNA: TGTGCCAGCAGGGATGAGCTAAGGGGCTACGAGCAGTACTTC

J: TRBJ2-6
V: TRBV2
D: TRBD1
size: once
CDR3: CASTLDRAGGSGANVLTF
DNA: TGCGCCAGCACCCTCGACAGGGCGGGCGGGTCTGGGGCCAACGTCCTGACTTTC

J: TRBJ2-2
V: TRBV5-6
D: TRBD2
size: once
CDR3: CASSWGLAGGGLFF
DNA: TGTGCCAGCAGCTGGGGACTAGCGGGAGGGGGGCTGTTTTTT

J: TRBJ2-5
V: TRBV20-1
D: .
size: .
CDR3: CSARPGTSGTQYF
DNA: TGCAGTGCTAGACCTGGGACGTCTGGGACCCAGTACTTC

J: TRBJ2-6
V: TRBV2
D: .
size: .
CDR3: CASRVGWQYFSGANVLAF
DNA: TGTGCCAGCAGAGTCGGGTGGCAGTATTTCTCTGGGGCCAACGTCCTGGCTTTC

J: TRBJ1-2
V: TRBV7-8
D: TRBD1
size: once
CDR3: CASSLKGGGNYGYTF
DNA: TGTGCCAGCAGCTTAAAAGGGGGCGGGAACTATGGCTACACCTTC

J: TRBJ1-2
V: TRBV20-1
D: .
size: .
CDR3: CSAVRTSGYTF
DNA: TGCAGTGCCGTCCGTACTAGCGGGTACACCTTC

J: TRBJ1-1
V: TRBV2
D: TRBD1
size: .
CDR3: CASMGTGITKNTEAFF
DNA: TGTGCCAGCATGGGGACAGGGATTACCAAGAACACTGAAGCTTTCTTT

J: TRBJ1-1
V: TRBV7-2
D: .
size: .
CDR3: CASSLQGVAFF
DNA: TGTGCCAGCAGCTTACAGGGAGTGGCTTTCTTT

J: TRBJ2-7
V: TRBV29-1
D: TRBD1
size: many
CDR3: CSAHAGGVNNEQYF
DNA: TGCAGCGCTCATGCAGGGGGCGTCAATAACGAGCAGTACTTC

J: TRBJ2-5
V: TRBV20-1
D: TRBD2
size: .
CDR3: CSAIGTPSGRGETQYF
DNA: TGCAGTGCCATCGGGACCCCTAGCGGGAGGGGAGAGACCCAGTACTTC

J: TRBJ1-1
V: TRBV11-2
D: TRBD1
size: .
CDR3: CARSGTGHTEAFF
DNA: TGTGCTAGGTCAGGGACAGGGCACACTGAAGCTTTCTTT

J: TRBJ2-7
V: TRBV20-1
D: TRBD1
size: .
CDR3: CSASAGTGPSTYEQYF
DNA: TGCAGTGCTAGCGCCGGGACAGGGCCATCGACCTACGAGCAGTACTTC

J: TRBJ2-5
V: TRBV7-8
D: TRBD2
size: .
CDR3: CASSPGLAGYQTQYF
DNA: TGTGCCAGCAGCCCCGGACTAGCGGGTTATCAGACCCAGTACTTC

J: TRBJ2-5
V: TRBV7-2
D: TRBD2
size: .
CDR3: CASSPTGAGLVETQYF
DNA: TGTGCCAGTAGTCCCACGGGAGCGGGGTTGGTAGAGACCCAGTACTTC

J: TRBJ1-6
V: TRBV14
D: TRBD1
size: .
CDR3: CASHSLGQGQSPLHF
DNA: TGTGCCAGCCACAGTTTGGGACAGGGACAATCACCCCTCCACTTT

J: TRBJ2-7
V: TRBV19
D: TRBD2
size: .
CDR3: CASRTAGGSGEQHF
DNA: TGTGCCAGTAGGACAGCGGGAGGCTCGGGAGAGCAACACTTC

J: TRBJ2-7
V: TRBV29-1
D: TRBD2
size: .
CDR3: CSVEGLLAGVQQYF
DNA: TGCAGCGTTGAAGGTTTGCTAGCGGGAGTTCAGCAGTACTTC

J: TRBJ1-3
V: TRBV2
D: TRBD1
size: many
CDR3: CASSAGQGAAGNTIYF
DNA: TGTGCCAGCAGTGCAGGACAGGGGGCCGCTGGAAACACCATATATTTT

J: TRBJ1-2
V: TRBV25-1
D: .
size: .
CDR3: CASKDSGTAGMGVQGYTF
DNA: TGTGCCAGCAAAGACAGCGGTACGGCAGGGATGGGTGTGCAGGGCTACACCTTC